These 13 T cell receptor beta chains originate from one sample sequenced in a study of blood T cell repertoires in COVID-19. Repertoires were generated with immunoSEQ multiplex PCR, while TCRdb's copy carries only in-frame clones and drops some. The data contain roughly 160,000 clones, more than 75% of them singletons. Sequenced: peripheral blood. These receptor sequences come from a woman aged 45-65 years with COVID-19, enrolled during active disease.

This chain uses TRBV5-6 with TRBJ1-1, with TRBD1 as a possible D gene (5 bases). Germline V lookup: CDR1 SGHDT, CDR2 YYEEEE. This CDR3 contains 15 residues. V was clipped by 0 bases and J by 4 bases, with 13 bases between them. CDR3 bases: TGTGCCAGCAGCTTGGGGGAGACCGGGGGCACTGAAGCTTTCTTT. It is translated as CASSLGETGGTEAFF. The variable domain in full, completed from reference TRBV5-6 and TRBJ1-1, reads DAGVTQSPTHLIKTRGQQVTLRCSPKSGHDTVSWYQQALGQGPQFIFQYYEEEERQRGNFPDRFSGHQFPNYSSELNVNALLLGDSALYLCASSLGETGGTEAFFGQGTRLTVV.

J is TRBJ2-1 and V is TRBV10-1; D perhaps matches TRBD2 (5 bases). Looked up from germline, CDR1 is WNHNN and CDR2 is SYGVQD (reference sequence). CDR3 length: 13 amino acids. The V end lost 2 bases, the J end lost 12 bases, and 14 bases lay between the germline ends. The CDR3 coding sequence is TGCGCCAGCAGTGAGACCGGGATCTTCGGGCAGTTCTTC. It yields the protein CASSETGIFGQFF.

The chain links TRBV20-1 to TRBJ2-7, with TRBD2 matching over 8 bases. Trimming took 3 bases from V and 6 from J; bases not matched to a gene: 10. Germline loops: CDR1 DFQATT, CDR2 SNEGSKA (reference sequence). This CDR3 is 14 amino acids long. DNA of the CDR3: TGCAGTGCTAGTAACACGGCGGGGGGTTCCGAGCAGTACTTC. This gives the protein CSASNTAGGSEQYF.

The V call is TRBV18, the J call TRBJ1-5, with TRBD1 as a possible D gene (5 bases). CDR1 is KGHSH and CDR2 is LQKENI in the germline V gene. This CDR3 is 13 amino acids long. V lost 6 bases and J lost 3, with 9 bases in between. The CDR3 here is CASSLGDNQPQHF. DNA of the CDR3: TGTGCCAGCTCCCTAGGGGACAATCAGCCCCAGCATTTT.

The rearrangement links TRBV29-1 to TRBJ2-3, with a weak D call TRBD2 (5 bases). Trimming took 5 bases from V and 6 from J, leaving 6 bases between them. CDR3 length: 10 residues. From germline, CDR1 is SQVTM and CDR2 ANQGSEA. CDR3 in DNA: TGCAGCGTTTGGAGGGATACGCAGTATTTT. Residues: CSVWRDTQYF.

By sample share, this clone is medium-sized (0.01 to 0.1%). The V call is TRBV12-3 or TRBV12-4, the J call TRBJ1-6, with 8 bases that match TRBD1. V shed 6 bases, J shed 10 bases, and the junction held 5 bases outside the gene matches. This CDR3 comprises 13 residues. The CDR3 protein is CASSMTGESPLHF. The CDR3 DNA is TGTGCCAGCAGCATGACAGGGGAATCACCCCTCCACTTT.

CDR3 in amino acids: CASSVRGSSNQPQHF. In DNA form, the CDR3 reads TGTGCCAGCAGCGTGAGAGGATCTAGCAATCAGCCCCAGCATTTT. The rearrangement joins TRBV2 to TRBJ1-5, with unresolved D. Germline V gene data show CDR1 as SNHLY and CDR2 as FYNNEI. The CDR3 runs to 15 residues. V dropped 6 bases and J dropped 0 bases, with 12 bases sitting between them.

This clone was detected ten times or more. This rearrangement joins TRBV12-1 to TRBJ2-7; the D segment call TRBD1 is taken from the table without a DNA check. TRBV12-1 is annotated as a pseudogene. There are 17 residues in the CDR3. In nucleotides, the CDR3 is TGTGCCAGCAGCCCTTCATCCGACAGGCGACTTCCCTACGAGCAGTACTTC. This gives the protein CASSPSSDRRLPYEQYF.

This chain joins TRBV28 and TRBJ2-7; 9 bases map to TRBD1. Germline CDR1 is MDHEN and CDR2 is SYDVKM. V lost 8 bases and J lost 11; bases outside the gene matches: 19. This CDR3 region has 15 residues. The CDR3 region is CASFPGQGIIYEEYF. The CDR3 DNA follows: TGTGCCAGCTTCCCCGGACAGGGGATAATCTACGAAGAGTACTTC.

The chain joins TRBV7-2 to TRBJ1-2, with 8 nucleotides matching TRBD1. The CDR3 spans 16 residues. Germline CDR1 and CDR2: SGHTA and FQGNSA. The trim removed 3 bases at V and 7 bases at J, leaving 13 bases unmatched. The DNA of the CDR3 is TGTGCCAGCAGCTTTGCTCTACAGGGGGTTATAGGTGGCTACACCTTC. This gives the protein CASSFALQGVIGGYTF.

This chain's CDR3 is CASSRDREAPGELFF. CDR3 in DNA: TGTGCCAGCAGCCGGGACAGGGAGGCCCCCGGGGAGCTGTTTTTT. The chain carries TRBV6-2 or TRBV6-3 and TRBJ2-2; 9 nucleotides align to TRBD1. This CDR3 contains 15 residues. CDR1 is MNHEY and CDR2 is SVGEGT in the germline V gene. J gave up 6 bases and V 6 bases, and 8 bases lay outside the gene matches.

The chain couples TRBV30 to TRBJ1-6; TRBD1 agrees at 7 bases. Germline V gene lookup returns CDR1 GTSNPN and CDR2 SVGIG (reference sequence). The ends lost 2 bases at V and 4 bases at J; junction bases unmatched: 5. The CDR3 is made up of 15 amino acids. The DNA for the CDR3 is TGTGCCTGGAGTTCGGGACAGTCGTATAATTCACCCCTCCACTTT. It is translated as CAWSSGQSYNSPLHF. Looking up the rest from reference TRBV30 and TRBJ1-6 gives the full variable domain: SQTIHQWPATLVQPVGSPLSLECTVEGTSNPNLYWYRQAAGRGLQLLFYSVGIGQISSEVPQNLSASRPQDRQFILSSKKLLLSDSGFYLCAWSSGQSYNSPLHFGNGTRLTVT.

The rearrangement joins TRBV29-1 to TRBJ1-2; 9 nucleotides line up with TRBD1. The V and J ends lost 3 bases and 2 bases, in that order; junction bases with no gene match: 4. CDR1 and CDR2 (germline): SQVTM, ANQGSEA. The CDR3 consists of 14 residues. The CDR3 reads CSVDGQGRNYGYTF. In DNA form, the CDR3 reads TGCAGCGTTGACGGACAGGGGCGCAACTATGGCTACACCTTC.